This TCR beta chain was captured by sequencing in a study of blood T cell dynamics during melanoma immunotherapy. Background on the study: First-line therapy was either pembrolizumab or nivolumab with ipilimumab for metastatic melanoma.

As to this clone: Its antigen is not identified.

Profiled with immunoSEQ multiplex PCR; TCRdb holds only in-frame clones, not every one. The table records several thousand clones, about nine tenths of them present only once. Time point in this sample: pre-treatment baseline. At 12 weeks after first infusion, RECIST 1.1 defined response for most patients. No patient had earlier systemic cancer treatment, concurrent immunosuppressants, or another active cancer. Findings and caveats of the study: Disease-control patients, not progressors, showed rising cfDNA rearrangement scores by W3.

This sequence was found in a human donor with melanoma. The sample consisted of cell-free DNA from blood, taken from a patient treated with checkpoint blockade.

The CDR3 protein is CASSEAVSNQPQHF. In DNA form, the CDR3 reads TGTGCCAGCAGTGAAGCCGTTAGCAATCAGCCCCAGCATTTT. This chain uses TRBV6-1 with TRBJ1-5; unclear D gene. V lost 0 bases to trimming and J lost 0 bases, with 3 bases between them. Germline V gene lookup returns CDR1 MNHNS and CDR2 SASEGT. This CDR3 contains 14 residues.